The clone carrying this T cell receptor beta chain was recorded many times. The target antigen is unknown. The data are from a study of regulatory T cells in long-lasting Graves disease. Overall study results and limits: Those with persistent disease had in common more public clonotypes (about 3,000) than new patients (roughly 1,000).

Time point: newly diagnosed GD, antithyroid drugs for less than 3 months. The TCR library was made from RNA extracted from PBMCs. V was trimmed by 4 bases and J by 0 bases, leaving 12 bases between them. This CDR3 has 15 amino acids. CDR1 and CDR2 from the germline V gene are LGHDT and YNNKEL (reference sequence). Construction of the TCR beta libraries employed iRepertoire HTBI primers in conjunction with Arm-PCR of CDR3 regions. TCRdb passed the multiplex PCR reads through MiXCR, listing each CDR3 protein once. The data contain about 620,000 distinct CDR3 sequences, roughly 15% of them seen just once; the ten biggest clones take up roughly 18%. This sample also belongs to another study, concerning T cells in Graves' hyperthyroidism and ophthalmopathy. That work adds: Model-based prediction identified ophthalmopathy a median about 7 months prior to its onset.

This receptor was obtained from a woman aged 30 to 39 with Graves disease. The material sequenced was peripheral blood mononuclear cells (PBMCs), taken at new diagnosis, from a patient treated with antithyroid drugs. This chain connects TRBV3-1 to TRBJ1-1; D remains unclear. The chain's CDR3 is CASSRLQTMNTEAFF. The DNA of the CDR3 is TGTGCCAGCAGCCGACTACAGACAATGAACACTGAAGCTTTCTTT.